These 27 T cell receptor beta chains were sequenced from one sample in a study of identifying expanded T cells in peripheral blood. Profiling relied on immunoSEQ multiplex PCR, and the TCRdb table lists in-frame clones only, not all of them. The table shows about 82,000 clones, with about 87% occurring only once. Sequencing was done on a sample of blood. The receptors derive from a person aged 18-69 years in good health.

Written as DNA, the CDR3 is TGTGCCAGCTCGGGGGGGAATGAAGCTTTCTTT. This sequence encodes CASSGGNEAFF. The V call is TRBV18, the J call TRBJ1-1, with D possibly matching TRBD1 (5 bases). Germline lookup yields CDR1 KGHSH and CDR2 LQKENI. The CDR3 contains 11 residues. Trimming took 6 bases from V and 7 from J, leaving 9 bases between them.

The rearrangement joins TRBV7-6 to TRBJ2-5, with 8 positions matching TRBD2. The ends lost 5 bases at V and 2 bases at J; junction bases unmatched: 13. The CDR3 runs 17 residues. The germline gives CDR1 SGHVS, CDR2 FNYEAQ. Here the CDR3 reads CASSPERRLAFQETQYF. The CDR3, as DNA: TGTGCCAGCAGCCCAGAGCGGAGACTAGCGTTTCAAGAGACCCAGTACTTC.

This clone has only a few counts. The gene calls are TRBV2 and TRBJ1-2; a weak D match, TRBD1 (6 bases). V shed 2 bases and J shed 2 bases, with 21 bases lying between them. CDR1 is SNHLY, CDR2 FYNNEI, per germline. This CDR3 has 18 residues. CDR3 sequence reads: CASSESVEGVDRNYGYTF. The CDR3 DNA reads as TGTGCCAGCAGTGAATCGGTCGAGGGCGTGGACAGAAACTATGGCTACACCTTC.

The chain has TRBV5-6 and TRBJ1-1; possibly TRBD1 for D (5 bases). CDR1 and CDR2 from the germline V gene are SGHDT and YYEEEE. The CDR3 length is 15 residues. Trimming pared 4 bases from V and 4 bases from J, leaving 17 bases between. The CDR3 loop is CASSVRGGRATEAFF. DNA of the CDR3: TGTGCCAGCAGCGTAAGGGGTGGCAGAGCCACTGAAGCTTTCTTT.

Only one count was recorded for this clone. V is TRBV10-3 and J is TRBJ2-5; TRBD2 aligns across 10 bases. The CDR3 sequence is 15 residues long. Germline CDR1 ENHRY, CDR2 SYGVKD. The V segment lost 9 bases and the J segment 1 base; nucleotides outside the gene matches: 8. This chain's CDR3 is CAIKEREGVQETQYF. The CDR3 DNA is TGTGCCATTAAAGAGCGGGAGGGGGTCCAAGAGACCCAGTACTTC.

The chain combines TRBV6-6 with TRBJ1-5; 7 bases agree with TRBD1. V dropped 6 bases and J dropped 7; count of bases not matched to a gene: 12. CDR1 is MNHNY, CDR2 SVGAGI, per germline (reference sequence). This CDR3 has 15 amino acids. CDR3 amino acids: CASSHYRDRTQPQHF. The DNA of the CDR3 is TGTGCCAGCAGCCACTACCGGGACAGAACGCAGCCCCAGCATTTT.

The V gene is TRBV4-3, the J gene TRBJ2-1, with D unresolved. The germline V and J ends were trimmed by 0 bases and 6 bases, with 9 bases remaining between them. This CDR3 comprises 14 residues. Germline assignment: CDR1 LGHNA and CDR2 YSLEER. The CDR3 DNA follows: TGCGCCAGCAGCCAAGATCCAACTTCCAATGAGCAGTTCTTC. This codes for CASSQDPTSNEQFF.

The chain combines TRBV5-1 with TRBJ2-5; D is undetermined. Germline V lookup: CDR1 SGHRS, CDR2 YFSETQ. The CDR3 is made up of 12 amino acids. Deletions cut 1 base from V and 5 bases from J, with 6 bases between. CDR3 sequence (DNA): TGCGCCAGCAGCTTGTTCCGTGAGACCCAGTACTTC. Encoded protein: CASSLFRETQYF.

V is TRBV6-5 and J is TRBJ1-2, with 12 bases aligning to TRBD1. CDR1 is MNHEY and CDR2 is SVGAGI in the germline V gene. The CDR3 is made up of 15 amino acids. V shed 6 bases, J shed 7 bases, and the junction held 9 bases outside the gene matches. CDR3 coding DNA: TGTGCCAGCAGCCTCCGGGACAGGGGGCGACGTGGCTACACCTTC. Amino acids: CASSLRDRGRRGYTF.

The chain carries TRBV20-1 and TRBJ2-7; maybe TRBD1 (6 bases). This CDR3 spans 11 amino acids. Trimming removed 2 bases from V and 7 bases from J, with 9 bases in between. The germline V gene has CDR1 DFQATT and CDR2 SNEGSKA (reference sequence). DNA for the CDR3: TGCAGTGCTAGACGCCAGGGGGAGCAGTACTTC. It yields the protein CSARRQGEQYF.

This clone showed up just once. CDR3 region: CASSLISDRYNEQFF. The CDR3 DNA reads as TGTGCCAGCAGCTTGATCTCCGACAGATACAATGAGCAGTTCTTC. The chain is built from TRBV5-4 and TRBJ2-1, with D perhaps TRBD1 (5 bases). This CDR3 region has 15 residues. Germline V CDR1 and CDR2: SGHNT, YYREEE (reference sequence). Trimming took off 1 base at V and 4 bases at J, with 12 bases between the two ends.

V and J are TRBV6-5 and TRBJ2-3; 9 bases match TRBD2. Germline loops: CDR1 MNHEY, CDR2 SVGAGI. J gave up 6 bases and V 6 bases, and 10 bases lay outside the gene matches. CDR3 size: 15 residues. Here the CDR3 reads CASRVTSGRTDTQYF. In DNA form, the CDR3 reads TGTGCCAGCAGGGTGACTAGCGGTAGAACGGATACGCAGTATTTT.

The chain employs TRBV19 and TRBJ1-2, with 7 positions matching TRBD1. J was trimmed by 2 bases and V by 3 bases; bases with no gene match: 3. The CDR3 consists of 14 residues. The germline gives CDR1 LNHDA, CDR2 SQIVND (reference sequence). CDR3 DNA sequence: TGTGCCAGTAGTATTACAGGGGCAAACTATGGCTACACCTTC. Protein: CASSITGANYGYTF.

This chain joins TRBV25-1 and TRBJ1-1; D not certain. In germline, CDR1 is MGHDK, CDR2 SYGVNS. The CDR3 is 12 residues long. V lost 7 bases, J lost 6 bases, and 12 bases lay in between. CDR3 in amino acids: CASMYEGPEAFF. The CDR3 nucleotides read TGTGCCAGCATGTATGAAGGGCCTGAAGCTTTCTTT.

This clone was seen only a few times. The chain has TRBV4-3 and TRBJ2-3; the D gene could be TRBD1 or TRBD2 (6 bases each). The germline gives CDR1 LGHNA, CDR2 YSLEER. The CDR3 contains 19 residues. The germline V and J ends were trimmed by 1 base and 3 bases, with 23 bases remaining between them. CDR3 residues: CASSQGVGGTGQGTDTQYF. The CDR3 coding sequence is TGCGCCAGCAGCCAAGGAGTTGGCGGGACCGGTCAGGGGACAGATACGCAGTATTTT.

This chain links TRBV19 with TRBJ1-1; TRBD1 aligns across 7 bases. After removal of 7 bases from V and 0 bases from J, the junction contained 5 bases not matched to a gene. The CDR3 is 14 amino acids. Germline V CDR1 and CDR2: LNHDA, SQIVND (reference sequence). Here the CDR3 reads CASKDRTMNTEAFF. Written as DNA, the CDR3 is TGTGCCAGTAAGGACAGGACCATGAACACTGAAGCTTTCTTT. The full variable domain, in which reference TRBV19 and TRBJ1-1 provide the parts outside the CDR3, is DGGITQSPKYLFRKEGQNVTLSCEQNLNHDAMYWYRQDPGQGLRLIYYSQIVNDFQKGDIAEGYSVSREKKESFPLTVTSAQKNPTAFYLCASKDRTMNTEAFFGQGTRLTVV.

The CDR3 DNA reads as TGTGCCAGCAGCGAGGGGACGGCTAGCAATCAGCCCCAGCATTTT. Its protein is CASSEGTASNQPQHF. The genes are TRBV9 and TRBJ1-5; weak D call: TRBD1 (5 bases). Germline CDR1 SGDLS, CDR2 YYNGEE. The CDR3 length is 15 residues. V gave up 3 bases and J gave up 0 bases, with 10 bases separating them.

The genes are TRBV5-1 and TRBJ2-3; TRBD1 matches 7 bases. The V gene end was trimmed by 4 bases and the J gene end by 0 bases; junction bases not matched to a gene: 5. Germline V gives CDR1 SGHRS, CDR2 YFSETQ. This CDR3 has 15 residues. This CDR3 is CASSPGTESTDTQYF. CDR3 nucleotide sequence: TGCGCCAGCAGCCCCGGGACAGAAAGCACAGATACGCAGTATTTT. Combining the CDR3 with reference TRBV5-1 and TRBJ2-3 gives the whole variable domain KAGVTQTPRYLIKTRGQQVTLSCSPISGHRSVSWYQQTPGQGLQFLFEYFSETQRNKGNFPGRFSGRQFSNSRSEMNVSTLELGDSALYLCASSPGTESTDTQYFGPGTRLTVL.

This chain uses TRBV10-3 with TRBJ1-3; TRBD1 is a possible D gene (5 bases). This CDR3 contains 15 residues. Per the germline V gene, CDR1 is ENHRY and CDR2 is SYGVKD. V lost 7 bases to trimming and J lost 1 base, with 14 bases between them. The CDR3 bases are TGTGCCATCACTGCGGACATTCAATCTGGAAACACCATATATTTT. It codes for CAITADIQSGNTIYF.

The V call is TRBV7-9, the J call TRBJ1-2; D unclear. Germline V CDR1 and CDR2: SEHNR, FQNEAQ (reference sequence). The CDR3 totals 15 residues. V lost 4 bases and J 4 bases, leaving 16 bases between the germline ends. In DNA form, the CDR3 reads TGTGCCAGCAGCTCAGGACCCGGGGAATTCTATGGCTACACCTTC. This gives the protein CASSSGPGEFYGYTF. Complete variable domain (other parts from reference TRBV7-9 and TRBJ1-2): DTGVSQNPRHKITKRGQNVTFRCDPISEHNRLYWYRQTLGQGPEFLTYFQNEAQLEKSRLLSDRFSAERPKGSFSTLEIQRTEQGDSAMYLCASSSGPGEFYGYTFGSGTRLTVV.

The rearrangement links TRBV5-4 to TRBJ1-2, with D perhaps matching TRBD1 (6 bases). This CDR3 is built from 13 residues. Trimming took off 4 bases at V and 7 bases at J, with 14 bases between the two ends. Germline V gene sequence: CDR1 SGHNT, CDR2 YYREEE (reference sequence). The CDR3 protein is CASSRPGAGGYTF. CDR3 nucleotide sequence: TGTGCCAGCAGCCGCCCGGGGGCTGGTGGCTACACCTTC.

V usage is TRBV6-5 and J usage is TRBJ1-6; 8 bases fit TRBD1. The CDR3 is 15 residues long. The junction had 2 bases not matched to a gene; V was cut back by 2 bases and J by 5 bases. Germline-derived CDR1 and CDR2 are MNHEY and SVGAGI. For the CDR3, the DNA is TGTGCCAGCAGTTACCGGGACAGGAATAATTCACCCCTCCACTTT. It is translated as CASSYRDRNNSPLHF.

The chain has TRBV19 and TRBJ1-5, with a weak D call TRBD1 (5 bases). Trimming took 1 base from V and 1 from J, leaving 8 bases between them. CDR1 is LNHDA and CDR2 is SQIVND in the germline V gene (reference sequence). The CDR3 has 15 amino acids. DNA for the CDR3: TGTGCCAGTAGTATAGCCAGGGAAAGCAATCAGCCCCAGCATTTT. Its protein product is CASSIARESNQPQHF.

V gene TRBV4-2 combines with J gene TRBJ1-2; possible D gene TRBD1, 5 bases. CDR1 LGHNA and CDR2 YNFKEQ come from the germline V gene. The CDR3 spans 14 residues. The V gene lost 0 bases and the J gene lost 4 bases, with 9 bases spanning the gap. The CDR3 nucleotides read TGTGCCAGCAGCCAAGATCAGGGTGGCTATGGCTACACCTTC. Amino acid sequence: CASSQDQGGYGYTF.

This clone has more than one count but fewer than ten. The chain is built from TRBV14 and TRBJ1-2; D is undetermined. In germline, CDR1 is SGHDN, CDR2 FVKESK. The V end was cut by 2 bases, the J end by 6 bases, with 13 bases between. This CDR3 has 14 residues. The CDR3: CASSQFVRANGYTF. For the CDR3, the DNA is TGTGCCAGCAGCCAATTTGTAAGGGCCAATGGCTACACCTTC. The whole variable domain, filled in from reference TRBV14 and TRBJ1-2, reads EAGVTQFPSHSVIEKGQTVTLRCDPISGHDNLYWYRRVMGKEIKFLLHFVKESKQDESGMPNNRFLAERTGGTYSTLKVQPAELEDSGVYFCASSQFVRANGYTFGSGTRLTVV.

This clone was detected a few times. The gene calls are TRBV4-3 and TRBJ1-4; 8 positions agree with TRBD1. Trimming cost V 1 base and J 8 bases; bases outside gene matches: 6. Germline lookup yields CDR1 LGHNA and CDR2 YSLEER. CDR3 length equals 15 residues. The CDR3 region is CASSQGLTGGEKLFF. The CDR3 nucleotides read TGCGCCAGCAGCCAAGGGCTTACAGGGGGAGAAAAACTGTTTTTT.

This chain links TRBV18 with TRBJ1-5, with TRBD1 matching over 7 bases. Germline trimming cut 4 bases from V and 4 bases from J; bases unmatched to any gene: 13. In germline, CDR1 is KGHSH, CDR2 LQKENI. This CDR3 has 17 residues. Written as DNA, the CDR3 is TGTGCCAGCTCACTAAACCGGCCCAGGACAGGTAATCAGCCCCAGCATTTT. It translates to CASSLNRPRTGNQPQHF.